The rows below give T cell receptor beta chains drawn from one sample of a study of naive and memory T cell subsets. TCRdb re-analysed the UMI-ligation and nested PCR reads in MiXCR, keeping a single row per CDR3 protein. The data show 130,000 to 150,000 distinct CDR3 sequences, over 15% seen once. Material for sequencing was naive CD4+ T cells from blood. The source is a human donor in good health. Both conserved end residues are trimmed from each CDR3.

v_call,cdr3_aa
TRBV20-1,SARDLLDQPQH
TRBV19,ASSIGSSGANVLT
TRBV19,ASSISAGGRGTDTQY
TRBV12-3/TRBV12-4,ASSPKTIAGTSELKETQY
TRBV29-1,SGARLITDTQY
TRBV7-3,ASSLRGGTDTQY
TRBV29-1,SVVLAGNEQF
TRBV10-3,AISVAVSTDTQY
TRBV7-3,ASSPGTSVTDTQY
TRBV3-1,ASSQDVGQGSYEQY
TRBV5-1,ASREGAGVSSEQY
TRBV28,ASNGGSTDTQY
TRBV20-1,SAGPASGWGTDTQY
TRBV7-2,ASSLAGSTDTQY
TRBV28,ASSEVGGNLPEQY
TRBV24-1,ATSDPGDGGTGELF
TRBV28,ASSLGRDGQPQH
TRBV20-1,SAPAGDSTDTQY
TRBV4-1,ASSRTGLVSPLH
TRBV27,ASSLKVSPLH
TRBV7-2,ASSLAGPDSYNEQF
TRBV30,AWSMSSTDTQY
TRBV28,ASRPPNGRGREFNTIY
TRBV28,ASSPPGQGGWDEQF
TRBV14,ASSQETVNSPLH
TRBV2,ASRNRGSSYEQY
TRBV5-1,ASSPDRGNYGYT
TRBV20-1,SARVGAGTDTQY
TRBV28,ASSPMTPSYEQY
TRBV18,ASSPPGTNAGNIQY
TRBV27,ASSSARAGGPHEQY
TRBV12-3/TRBV12-4,ASTRGTGGTDTQY
TRBV29-1,SVVGQGMGYT
TRBV20-1,SARTGTENTEAF
TRBV10-3,AISPNEGWVYEQY
TRBV20-1,SARPLTTDRSGFNIQY
TRBV20-1,SASSTGGSYEQY
TRBV7-2,ASSLEAGQSSSYEQY
TRBV2,ASTIIRSVPDTQY
TRBV3-1,ASSQREGRGEQF
TRBV7-9,ASSFGATEAF
TRBV10-3,AISDEESYEQY
TRBV3-1,ASTVAGGSYNEQF
TRBV27,ASSIYRRTGSTGSYNEQF
TRBV7-9,ASSSGLAGGNEQF
TRBV20-1,SAPRGAEGETQY
TRBV4-3,ASSQVGTSARAETQY
TRBV18,ASSPDRGRQPQH
TRBV3-1,ASSQLAGLPDTQY
TRBV25-1,ASSEYRLAGHNEQF
TRBV18,ASSPPSVYNEQF
TRBV20-1,SARGDSNTEAF
TRBV18,ASSLGYLNTEAF
TRBV7-2,ASSFRTVENYGYT
TRBV5-1,ASSLSAGRDTEAF
TRBV19,ASGVGGRQPQH
TRBV4-1,ASSQEATTYNEQF
TRBV6-6,ASSYSRASGNTIY
TRBV7-9,ASSFTPRSPSGNEQF